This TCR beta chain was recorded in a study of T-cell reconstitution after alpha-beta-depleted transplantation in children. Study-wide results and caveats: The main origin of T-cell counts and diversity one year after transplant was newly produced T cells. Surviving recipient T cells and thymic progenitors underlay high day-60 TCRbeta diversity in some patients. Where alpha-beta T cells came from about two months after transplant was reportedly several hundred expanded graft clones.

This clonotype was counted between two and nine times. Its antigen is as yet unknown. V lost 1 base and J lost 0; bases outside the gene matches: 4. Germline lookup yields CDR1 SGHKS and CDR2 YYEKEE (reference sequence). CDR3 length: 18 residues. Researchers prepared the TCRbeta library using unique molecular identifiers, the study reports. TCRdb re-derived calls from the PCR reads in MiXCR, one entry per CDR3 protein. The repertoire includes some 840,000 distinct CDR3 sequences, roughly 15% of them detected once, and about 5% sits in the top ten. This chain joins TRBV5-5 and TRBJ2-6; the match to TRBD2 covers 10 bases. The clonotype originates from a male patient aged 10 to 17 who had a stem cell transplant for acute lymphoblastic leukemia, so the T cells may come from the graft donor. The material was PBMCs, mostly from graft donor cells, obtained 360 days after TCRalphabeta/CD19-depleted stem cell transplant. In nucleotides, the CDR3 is TGTGCCAGCAGCTTGCGATCTAGCGGGAGCTCTGGGGCCAACGTCCTGACTTTC. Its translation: CASSLRSSGSSGANVLTF. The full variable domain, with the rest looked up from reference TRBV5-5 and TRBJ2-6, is DAGVTQSPTHLIKTRGQQVTLRCSPISGHKSVSWYQQVLGQGPQFIFQYYEKEERGRGNFPDRFSARQFPNYSSELNVNALLLGDSALYLCASSLRSSGSSGANVLTFGAGSRLTVL.